Below are 27 T cell receptor beta chains sequenced from a single sample in a study of cytotoxic CD8 clonotypes in ibrutinib-treated CLL. Here immunoSEQ multiplex PCR was the method, and the copy in TCRdb shows in-frame clones only, minus some. The sample includes about 5,500 clones, 68% of them seen just once. Specimen: PBMCs, collected before ibrutinib treatment. The source is a human donor with chronic lymphocytic leukemia.

This clone is a singleton in its sample. The chain combines TRBV7-2 with TRBJ1-1, with D possibly matching TRBD1 (6 bases). Trimming took 6 bases from V and 3 from J, leaving 11 bases between them. Germline V CDR1 and CDR2: SGHTA, FQGNSA. This CDR3 is 13 amino acids long. In DNA, the CDR3 is TGTGCCAGCAGTTACAGGGTTCACACTGAAGCTTTCTTT. Its protein product is CASSYRVHTEAFF.

The chain is built from TRBV5-1 and TRBJ2-3; D is unresolved. Trimming took off 4 bases at V and 0 bases at J, with 3 bases between the two ends. The CDR3 totals 12 residues. Per germline, CDR1 SGHRS and CDR2 YFSETQ. CDR3 in amino acids: CASSASTDTQYF. In DNA, the CDR3 is TGCGCCAGCAGCGCGAGCACAGATACGCAGTATTTT.

There are a few counts of this clone. This chain uses TRBV6-5 with TRBJ1-4; no clear D. This CDR3 has 11 amino acids. CDR1 is MNHEY, CDR2 SVGAGI, per germline. V gave up 6 bases and J gave up 5 bases, with 4 bases separating them. The DNA for the CDR3 is TGTGCCAGCAGAAGAAATGAAAAACTGTTTTTT. Encoded protein: CASRRNEKLFF.

This rearrangement joins TRBV15 to TRBJ1-2; the D gene is possibly TRBD1 (5 bases). Trimming took 0 bases from V and 4 from J, leaving 12 bases between them. Germline V gene lookup returns CDR1 LNHNV and CDR2 YYDKDF (reference sequence). CDR3 length: 15 residues. CDR3 nucleotides: TGTGCCACCAGCAGAGAAATGGGGGGAATCTATGGCTACACCTTC. Translation: CATSREMGGIYGYTF.

The table lists this clone with a few counts. The chain is built from TRBV13 and TRBJ2-2; D unresolved. The CDR3 runs to 13 residues. Germline V CDR1 and CDR2: PRHDT, FYEKMQ (reference sequence). Trimming removed 3 bases from V and 7 bases from J, with 9 bases in between. The CDR3 sequence is CASSFGTYGELFF. The DNA of the CDR3 is TGTGCCAGCAGCTTTGGTACTTACGGGGAGCTGTTTTTT.

There are a few counts of this clone. This chain connects TRBV19 to TRBJ1-3, with D tentatively TRBD1 (6 bases). This CDR3 comprises 16 residues. The germline CDR1 and CDR2 sequences are LNHDA and SQIVND (reference sequence). The V and J ends lost 1 base and 0 bases respectively, with 10 bases between them. The CDR3 bases are TGTGCCAGTAGTATAGGGGGGACAAGCTCTGGAAACACCATATATTTT. Its translation: CASSIGGTSSGNTIYF.

V usage is TRBV21-1 and J usage is TRBJ1-3; the table's D call of TRBD1 was not tested on the DNA. TRBV21-1 is termed a pseudogene. CDR3 length equals 16 residues. The CDR3 DNA follows: TGTGCCAGCAGCATACGACAGGGCACCTGTGGAAACACCATATATTTT. Translation gives CASSIRQGTCGNTIYF.

V and J are TRBV18 and TRBJ1-3; D is unresolved. V shed 3 bases and J shed 6 bases, with 18 bases lying between them. The V gene's germline CDR1 is KGHSH and CDR2 LQKENI. This CDR3 is 16 amino acids long. The CDR3 is CASSPPGPPRVNTIYF. Here the CDR3 DNA reads TGTGCCAGCTCACCTCCGGGTCCCCCTAGGGTAAACACCATATATTTT.

J is TRBJ1-1 and V is TRBV4-1, with D tentatively TRBD1 (5 bases). Trimming shortened V by 4 bases and J by 1 base, and 16 bases separated the two germline ends. Looked up from germline, CDR1 is MGHRA and CDR2 is YSYEKL. The CDR3 has 16 amino acids. This chain's CDR3 is CASSPLGGLWNTEAFF. As DNA, the CDR3 is TGCGCCAGCAGCCCACTTGGGGGACTCTGGAACACTGAAGCTTTCTTT.

This clone has just a few counts. The chain recombines TRBV5-5 with TRBJ1-1; no clear D gene. The germline V and J ends were trimmed by 1 base and 4 bases, with 8 bases remaining between them. Germline V gene lookup returns CDR1 SGHKS and CDR2 YYEKEE (reference sequence). There are 13 residues in the CDR3. This chain's CDR3 is CASSLLASTEAFF. For the CDR3, the DNA is TGTGCCAGCAGCTTGTTGGCCAGCACTGAAGCTTTCTTT.

The V call is TRBV2, the J call TRBJ2-2; D gene uncertain. Deletions cut 2 bases from V and 3 bases from J, with 10 bases between. The germline gives CDR1 SNHLY, CDR2 FYNNEI. This CDR3 has 15 residues. CDR3 DNA: TGTGCCAGCAGTGAATTCCCAGGAGACACCGGGGAGCTGTTTTTT. Encoded protein: CASSEFPGDTGELFF.

The chain is built from TRBV14 and TRBJ2-4; the D gene is possibly TRBD1 (6 bases). This CDR3 has 17 amino acids. The germline V and J ends were trimmed by 3 bases and 5 bases, with 20 bases remaining between them. Germline lookup yields CDR1 SGHDN and CDR2 FVKESK. This CDR3 is CASSHMGDKQVENIQYF. In DNA form, the CDR3 reads TGTGCCAGCAGCCACATGGGGGACAAGCAGGTGGAAAACATTCAGTACTTC.

CDR3 in DNA: TGTGCCAGCAGTTTCACACCGGGACACCTTTCCTACGAGCAGTACTTC. This sequence encodes CASSFTPGHLSYEQYF. The chain recombines TRBV6-5 with TRBJ2-7; D perhaps matches TRBD1 (6 bases). The CDR3 is 16 amino acids. Trimming pared 4 bases from V and 1 base from J, leaving 17 bases between. Germline CDR1 reads MNHEY; CDR2 reads SVGAGI.

This clone is labeled medium-sized. This chain uses TRBV4-3 with TRBJ1-4, with 8 positions matching TRBD1. J gave up 6 bases and V 0 bases, and 9 bases lay outside the gene matches. The CDR3 consists of 17 residues. Germline V gene data show CDR1 as LGHNA and CDR2 as YSLEER. CDR3 amino acids: CASSQDFRGREDEKLFF. The DNA for the CDR3 is TGCGCCAGCAGCCAAGATTTCAGGGGGCGCGAGGATGAAAAACTGTTTTTT.

V is TRBV7-2 and J is TRBJ1-1; 8 bases agree with TRBD1. Trimming took 1 base from V and 0 from J; bases not matched to a gene: 4. Germline assignment: CDR1 SGHTA and CDR2 FQGNSA. The CDR3 runs 16 residues. The CDR3 region is CASSLGTGYLNTEAFF. The DNA of the CDR3 is TGTGCCAGCAGCTTAGGGACAGGGTATCTGAACACTGAAGCTTTCTTT.

The chain employs TRBV5-1 and TRBJ1-1; D is uncertain. CDR3 size: 14 residues. Trimming shortened V by 0 bases and J by 0 bases, and 6 bases separated the two germline ends. Per the germline V gene, CDR1 is SGHRS and CDR2 is YFSETQ. CDR3 sequence: CASSLGPLNTEAFF. Written as DNA, the CDR3 is TGCGCCAGCAGCTTGGGACCCCTGAACACTGAAGCTTTCTTT.

The rearrangement joins TRBV7-9 to TRBJ2-5; 10 bases agree with TRBD1. Trimming removed 8 bases from V and 4 bases from J; junction bases left unmatched: 10. Germline CDR1 SEHNR, CDR2 FQNEAQ (reference sequence). The CDR3 loop spans 15 amino acids. CDR3 DNA sequence: TGTGCCAGCGCCCCGGGACAGGGGATGGTAGAGACCCAGTACTTC. Its protein is CASAPGQGMVETQYF.

The V call is TRBV19, the J call TRBJ2-2, with a tentative D call TRBD2 (6 bases). The CDR3 spans 16 residues. Trimming took off 5 bases at V and 8 bases at J, with 21 bases between the two ends. Per the germline V gene, CDR1 is LNHDA and CDR2 is SQIVND (reference sequence). The CDR3 loop is CASSPGEVTPRGELFF. CDR3 DNA: TGTGCCAGTAGTCCCGGGGAGGTGACTCCGAGGGGGGAGCTGTTTTTT.

This clone was seen a handful of times. The J gene is TRBJ2-1, the V gene TRBV14, with D possibly matching TRBD1 (5 bases). CDR3 length: 13 amino acids. Germline values: CDR1 SGHDN, CDR2 FVKESK. Trimming stripped 4 bases from V and 9 bases from J, with 13 bases between. The CDR3 loop reads CASSREQALEQFF. The DNA of the CDR3 is TGTGCCAGCAGCCGGGAACAGGCTCTTGAGCAGTTCTTC.

In this sample, this clone turned up a few times. The chain employs TRBV5-1 and TRBJ1-1, with D unclear. Germline-derived CDR1 and CDR2 are SGHRS and YFSETQ. The CDR3 totals 14 residues. Deletions cut 0 bases from V and 0 bases from J, with 6 bases between. The CDR3 here is CASSLEKMNTEAFF. The DNA of the CDR3 is TGCGCCAGCAGCTTGGAGAAAATGAACACTGAAGCTTTCTTT. Filled out from reference TRBV5-1 and TRBJ1-1, the complete variable domain reads KAGVTQTPRYLIKTRGQQVTLSCSPISGHRSVSWYQQTPGQGLQFLFEYFSETQRNKGNFPGRFSGRQFSNSRSEMNVSTLELGDSALYLCASSLEKMNTEAFFGQGTRLTVV.

Within the sample, this clone is medium-sized (0.01 to 0.1%). The chain links TRBV6-6 to TRBJ1-3; D not resolved. Germline V gene sequence: CDR1 MNHNY, CDR2 SVGAGI (reference sequence). The CDR3 has 15 amino acids. Trimming pared 0 bases from V and 4 bases from J, leaving 10 bases between. CDR3 nucleotide sequence: TGTGCCAGCAGTTACTCGGGCCAAGACGGAAACACCATATATTTT. Amino acid sequence: CASSYSGQDGNTIYF.

This clone was counted a few times. The rearrangement uses TRBV19 and TRBJ2-2; D is possibly TRBD1 (6 bases). The germline gives CDR1 LNHDA, CDR2 SQIVND (reference sequence). Trimming removed 10 bases from V and 3 bases from J, with 12 bases in between. The length of the CDR3 is 13 residues. CDR3 region: CAIRGFHTGELFF. DNA for the CDR3: TGTGCCATCAGGGGCTTCCACACCGGGGAGCTGTTTTTT.

This chain connects TRBV19 to TRBJ1-5; D gene uncertain. Per germline, CDR1 LNHDA and CDR2 SQIVND (reference sequence). V was clipped by 3 bases and J by 5 bases, with 14 bases between them. This CDR3 contains 15 residues. CDR3 sequence (DNA): TGTGCCAGTAGTATCCTTTCCCGCAGTTATCAGCCCCAGCATTTT. Translation gives CASSILSRSYQPQHF.

The chain employs TRBV18 and TRBJ1-1; the D is unclear. Germline V gene data show CDR1 as KGHSH and CDR2 as LQKENI. Trimming removed 2 bases at V and 6 bases at J, with 19 bases between. The CDR3 is 16 amino acids. CDR3 in DNA: TGTGCCAGCTCACCAGGGTTGGCTCGGTATAAACCTGAAGCTTTCTTT. Its translation: CASSPGLARYKPEAFF.

The V and J genes are TRBV5-5 and TRBJ2-1; 8 nucleotides match TRBD2. The germline V gene has CDR1 SGHKS and CDR2 YYEKEE (reference sequence). Unmatched junction bases numbered 1, after V lost 1 base and J lost 1 base. The CDR3 totals 15 residues. This CDR3 is CASSLTSGSYNEQFF. The DNA of the CDR3 is TGTGCCAGCAGCTTGACTAGCGGATCCTACAATGAGCAGTTCTTC. Filled out from reference TRBV5-5 and TRBJ2-1, the complete variable domain reads DAGVTQSPTHLIKTRGQQVTLRCSPISGHKSVSWYQQVLGQGPQFIFQYYEKEERGRGNFPDRFSARQFPNYSSELNVNALLLGDSALYLCASSLTSGSYNEQFFGPGTRLTVL.

This chain joins TRBV19 and TRBJ1-5; D gene ambiguous. The CDR3 is 15 residues long. In germline, CDR1 is LNHDA, CDR2 SQIVND (reference sequence). V lost 7 bases to trimming and J lost 0 bases, with 13 bases between them. For the CDR3, the DNA is TGTGCCAGTACCGGGGAGGGCTATAGCAATCAGCCCCAGCATTTT. Its protein is CASTGEGYSNQPQHF.

The V and J genes are TRBV14 and TRBJ2-5; D ambiguous. CDR1 and CDR2 (germline): SGHDN, FVKESK. Deletions cut 1 base from V and 0 bases from J, with 9 bases between. The CDR3 loop spans 15 amino acids. The CDR3 protein is CASSQAWANQETQYF. CDR3 DNA: TGTGCCAGCAGCCAAGCCTGGGCTAACCAAGAGACCCAGTACTTC. Together with reference TRBV14 and TRBJ2-5, the CDR3 gives the full variable domain: EAGVTQFPSHSVIEKGQTVTLRCDPISGHDNLYWYRRVMGKEIKFLLHFVKESKQDESGMPNNRFLAERTGGTYSTLKVQPAELEDSGVYFCASSQAWANQETQYFGPGTRLLVL.